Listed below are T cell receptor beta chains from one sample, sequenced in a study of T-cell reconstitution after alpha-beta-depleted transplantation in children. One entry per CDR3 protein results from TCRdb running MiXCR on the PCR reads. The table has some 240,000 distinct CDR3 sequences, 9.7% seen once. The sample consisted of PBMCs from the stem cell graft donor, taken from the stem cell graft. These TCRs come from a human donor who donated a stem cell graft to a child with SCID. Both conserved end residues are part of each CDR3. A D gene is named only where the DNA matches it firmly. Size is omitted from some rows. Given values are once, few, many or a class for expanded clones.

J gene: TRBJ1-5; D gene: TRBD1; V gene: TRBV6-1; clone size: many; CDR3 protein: CASRAGTENQPQHF; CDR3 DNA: TGTGCCAGCAGAGCCGGGACAGAGAATCAGCCCCAGCATTTT
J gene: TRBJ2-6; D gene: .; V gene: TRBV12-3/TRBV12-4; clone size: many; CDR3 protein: CASSLGPGANVLTF; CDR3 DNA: TGTGCCAGCAGTTTGGGCCCTGGGGCCAACGTCCTGACTTTC
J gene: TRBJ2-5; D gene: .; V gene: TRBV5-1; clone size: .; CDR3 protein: CASSLYGLQETQYF; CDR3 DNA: TGCGCCAGCAGCTTGTACGGACTCCAAGAGACCCAGTACTTC
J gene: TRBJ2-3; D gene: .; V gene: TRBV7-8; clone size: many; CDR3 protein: CASSQGFGGGRTDTQYF; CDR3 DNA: TGTGCCAGCAGCCAGGGGTTTGGGGGGGGACGCACAGATACGCAGTATTTT
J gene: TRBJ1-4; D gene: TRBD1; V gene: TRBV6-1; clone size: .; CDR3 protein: CASRTTQGRENEKLFF; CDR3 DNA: TGTGCCAGCAGAACGACACAGGGGAGGGAGAATGAAAAACTGTTTTTT
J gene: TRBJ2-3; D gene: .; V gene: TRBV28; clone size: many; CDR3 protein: CASSTRWASSTDTQYF; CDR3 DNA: TGTGCCAGCAGTACCCGGTGGGCAAGCAGCACAGATACGCAGTATTTT
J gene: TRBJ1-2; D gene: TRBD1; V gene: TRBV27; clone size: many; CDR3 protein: CASSLTPSGGQGSGGYTF; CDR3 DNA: TGTGCCAGCAGCTTGACCCCCTCCGGTGGACAGGGGTCGGGGGGCTACACCTTC
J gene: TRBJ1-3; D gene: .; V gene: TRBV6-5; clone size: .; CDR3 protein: CASSYGSADSGNTIYF; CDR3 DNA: TGTGCCAGCAGTTACGGGTCGGCAGACTCTGGAAACACCATATATTTT
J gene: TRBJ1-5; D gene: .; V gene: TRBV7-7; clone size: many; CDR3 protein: CASSLFAGAYLSNQPQHF; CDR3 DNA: TGTGCCAGCAGCTTATTTGCCGGGGCTTACCTTAGCAATCAGCCCCAGCATTTT
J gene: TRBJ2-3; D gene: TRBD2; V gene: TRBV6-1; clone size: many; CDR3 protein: CASSDGTSSTDTQYF; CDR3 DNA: TGTGCCAGCAGTGATGGGACTAGCAGCACAGATACGCAGTATTTT
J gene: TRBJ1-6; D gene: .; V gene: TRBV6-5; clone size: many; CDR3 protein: CASSYREAYNSPLHF; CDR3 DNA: TGTGCCAGCAGTTACAGGGAGGCATATAATTCACCCCTCCACTTT
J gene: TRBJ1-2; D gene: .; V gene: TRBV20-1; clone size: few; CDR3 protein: CSARRLSEHGYTF; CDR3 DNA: TGCAGTGCTAGGCGCTTATCGGAGCATGGCTACACCTTC
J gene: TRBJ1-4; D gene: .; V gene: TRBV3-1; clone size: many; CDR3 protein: CASATGREGGMEKLFF; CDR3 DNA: TGTGCCAGCGCTACGGGGCGCGAAGGCGGAATGGAAAAACTGTTTTTT
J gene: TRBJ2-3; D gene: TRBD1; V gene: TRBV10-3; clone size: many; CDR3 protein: CAISEQTGVDTQYF; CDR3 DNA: TGTGCCATCAGTGAGCAGACAGGGGTTGATACGCAGTATTTT
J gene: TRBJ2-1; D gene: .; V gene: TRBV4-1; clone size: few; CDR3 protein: CASSQAGLNEQFF; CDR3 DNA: TGCGCCAGCAGCCAAGCCGGACTTAATGAGCAGTTCTTC
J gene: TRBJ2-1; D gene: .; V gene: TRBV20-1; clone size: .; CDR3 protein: CSARDGKGANEQFF; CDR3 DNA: TGCAGTGCGCGGGACGGCAAGGGAGCCAATGAGCAGTTCTTC
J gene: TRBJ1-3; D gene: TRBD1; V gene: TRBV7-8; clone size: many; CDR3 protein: CASSPGTGGPGNTIYF; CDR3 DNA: TGTGCCAGCAGCCCAGGGACAGGGGGTCCGGGAAACACCATATATTTT
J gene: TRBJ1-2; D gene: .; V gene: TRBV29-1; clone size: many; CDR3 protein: CSDSGTPNYGYTF; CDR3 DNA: TGCAGCGATTCCGGGACACCCAACTATGGCTACACCTTC
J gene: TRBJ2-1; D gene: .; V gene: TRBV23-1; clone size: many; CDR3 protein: CASSQPNYNEQFF; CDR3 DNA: TGCGCCAGCAGTCAACCCAATTACAATGAGCAGTTCTTC
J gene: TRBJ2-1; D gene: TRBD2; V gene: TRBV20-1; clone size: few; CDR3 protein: CSATLSGGGHNEQFF; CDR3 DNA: TGCAGTGCTACCCTATCGGGGGGGGGACACAATGAGCAGTTCTTC
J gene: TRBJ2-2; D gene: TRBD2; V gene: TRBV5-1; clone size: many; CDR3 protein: CASSPDGTRRITGELFF; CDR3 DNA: TGCGCCAGCAGCCCCGACGGGACTAGACGTATCACCGGGGAGCTGTTTTTT
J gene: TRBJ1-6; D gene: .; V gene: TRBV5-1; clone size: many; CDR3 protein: CASSDRTYNSPLHF; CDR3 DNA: TGCGCCAGCAGCGACAGGACCTATAATTCACCCCTCCACTTT
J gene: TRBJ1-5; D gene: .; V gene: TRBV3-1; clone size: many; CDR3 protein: CASSQSQGRVYQPQHF; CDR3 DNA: TGTGCCAGCAGCCAGTCCCAGGGACGGGTTTACCAGCCCCAGCATTTT
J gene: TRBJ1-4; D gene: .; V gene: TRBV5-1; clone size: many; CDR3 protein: CASSPSGATNEKLFF; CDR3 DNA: TGCGCCAGCAGCCCTTCGGGGGCAACTAATGAAAAACTGTTTTTT
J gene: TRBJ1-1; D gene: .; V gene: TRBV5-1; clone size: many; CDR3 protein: CASSSYTGTEAFF; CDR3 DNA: TGCGCCAGCAGCTCCTATACGGGGACTGAAGCTTTCTTT
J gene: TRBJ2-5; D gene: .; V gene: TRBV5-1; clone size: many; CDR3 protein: CASSPSPQETQYF; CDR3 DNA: TGCGCCAGCAGCCCCAGCCCTCAAGAGACCCAGTACTTC
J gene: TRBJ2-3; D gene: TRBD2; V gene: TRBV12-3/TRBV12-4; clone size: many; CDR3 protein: CASSPLAGGSDTQYF; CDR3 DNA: TGTGCCAGCAGCCCCTTAGCGGGGGGGTCGGATACGCAGTATTTT
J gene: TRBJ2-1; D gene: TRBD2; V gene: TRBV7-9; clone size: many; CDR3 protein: CASSLSAGGLKDNEQFF; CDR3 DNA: TGTGCCAGCAGCTTAAGCGCCGGGGGACTAAAGGACAATGAGCAGTTCTTC
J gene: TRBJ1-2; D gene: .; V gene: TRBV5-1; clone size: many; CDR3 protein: CASSLETGKPYGYTF; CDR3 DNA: TGCGCCAGCAGCTTGGAGACGGGGAAACCCTATGGCTACACCTTC
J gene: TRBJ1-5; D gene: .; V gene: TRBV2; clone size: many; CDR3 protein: CASSEARINQPQHF; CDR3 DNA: TGTGCCAGCAGTGAGGCCAGAATCAATCAGCCCCAGCATTTT
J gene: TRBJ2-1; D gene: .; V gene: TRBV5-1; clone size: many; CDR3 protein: CASSLRGDEQFF; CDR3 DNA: TGCGCCAGCAGCTTACGTGGGGATGAGCAGTTCTTC